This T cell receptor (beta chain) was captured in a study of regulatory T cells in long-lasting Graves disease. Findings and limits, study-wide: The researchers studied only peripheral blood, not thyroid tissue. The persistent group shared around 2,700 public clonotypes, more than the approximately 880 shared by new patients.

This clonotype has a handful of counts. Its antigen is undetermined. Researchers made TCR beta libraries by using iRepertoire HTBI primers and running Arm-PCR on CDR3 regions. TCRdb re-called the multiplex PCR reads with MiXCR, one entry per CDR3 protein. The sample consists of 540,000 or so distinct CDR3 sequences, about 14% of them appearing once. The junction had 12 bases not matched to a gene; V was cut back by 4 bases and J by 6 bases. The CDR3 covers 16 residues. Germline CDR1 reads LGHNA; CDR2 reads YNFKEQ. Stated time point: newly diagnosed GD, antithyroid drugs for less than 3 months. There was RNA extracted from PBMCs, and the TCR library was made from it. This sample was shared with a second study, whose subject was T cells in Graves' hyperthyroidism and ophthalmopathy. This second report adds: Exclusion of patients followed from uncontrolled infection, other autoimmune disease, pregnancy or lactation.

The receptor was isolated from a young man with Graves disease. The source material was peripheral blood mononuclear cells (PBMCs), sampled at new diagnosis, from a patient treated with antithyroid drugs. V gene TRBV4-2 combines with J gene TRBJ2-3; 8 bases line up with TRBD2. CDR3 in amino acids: CASSPLLAAVGDTQYF. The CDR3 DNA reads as TGTGCCAGCAGCCCCTTACTAGCGGCGGTAGGGGATACGCAGTATTTT.